The clone carrying this T cell receptor (beta chain) was seen more than once but under ten times. Unique molecular identifiers tagged the TCRbeta library. TCRdb re-called the PCR reads through MiXCR, storing one row per CDR3 protein. The repertoire holds approximately 400,000 distinct CDR3 sequences, with approximately 11% as singletons. This record belongs to a study of T-cell reconstitution after alpha-beta-depleted transplantation in children. Germline V gives CDR1 MNHEY, CDR2 SMNVEV (reference sequence). This CDR3 comprises 14 residues. V was pared by 3 bases and J by 6 bases, with 13 bases between.

Sequenced here: PBMCs from the stem cell graft donor, sampled from the stem cell graft. This TCR derives from a human donor who donated a stem cell graft to a child with acute myeloid leukemia. The chain recombines TRBV27 with TRBJ2-3; no clear D gene. The CDR3: CASSFLQTGDTQYF. The DNA of the CDR3 is TGTGCCAGCAGTTTTTTACAGACCGGGGATACGCAGTATTTT.